A single sample is the source of the 24 T cell receptor beta chains below, sequenced in a study of T cells in Graves' hyperthyroidism and ophthalmopathy. RNA transcripts served as the template for amplifying TCR beta CDR3 regions. HTBI primers were the set used in a first-round RT-PCR of the TCR CDR3. Each CDR3 protein gets one entry after TCRdb re-called the multiplex PCR reads with MiXCR. The sample carries more than 450,000 distinct CDR3 sequences, approximately 14% recorded once. Sequencing was done on a sample of blood. These receptors all stem from a woman aged 40 to 50 with Graves' hyperthyroidism.

Ten or more counts support this clonotype. The V call is TRBV30, the J call TRBJ2-3, with TRBD1 as a possible D gene (6 bases). V lost 4 bases to trimming and J lost 2 bases, with 16 bases between them. From germline, CDR1 is GTSNPN and CDR2 SVGIG (reference sequence). The CDR3 loop spans 15 amino acids. CDR3 protein: CAWTVLGANTDTQYF. CDR3 DNA sequence: TGTGCCTGGACCGTATTGGGGGCGAACACAGATACGCAGTATTTT.

This clonotype was observed a few times. This chain links TRBV28 with TRBJ2-7; 7 nucleotides agree with TRBD2. This CDR3 is 17 amino acids long. V lost 1 base and J lost 3; bases outside the gene matches: 12. CDR1 MDHEN and CDR2 SYDVKM come from the germline V gene. CDR3 nucleotide sequence: TGTGCCAGCAGTTTATTCCCGCGGCGGGAGTCGGACTACGAGCAGTACTTC. This codes for CASSLFPRRESDYEQYF.

Notes on this clonotype: Since a much larger clone is just one base distant, this may be a read error. The chain has TRBV11-2 and TRBJ2-5; 8 bases line up with TRBD2. CDR3 length equals 15 residues. Trimming at V came to 2 bases and at J to 7 bases, leaving 9 bases not matched to a gene. Germline-derived CDR1 and CDR2 are SGHAT and FQNNGV. The DNA for the CDR3 is TGTGCCAGCAGCTTAAGTACGGGAGGGGGAGGGACCCAGTACTTC. Protein product: CASSLSTGGGGTQYF.

This clonotype was recorded many times. The CDR3 DNA reads TGCAGTGCCGAATCGGGAGCGGCCGATAGCTCCTACGAGCAGTACTTC. Translation gives CSAESGAADSSYEQYF. The rearrangement links TRBV20-1 to TRBJ2-7, with D tentatively TRBD2 (6 bases). CDR3 length equals 16 residues. Germline CDR1 and CDR2: DFQATT and SNEGSKA (reference sequence). V was shortened by 6 bases and J by 0 bases, with 21 bases between the two germline ends.

This clonotype was detected many times. The V gene is TRBV6-1, the J gene TRBJ2-7, with D hard to call. The V gene's germline CDR1 is MNHNS and CDR2 SASEGT. This CDR3 is built from 12 residues. V was trimmed by 3 bases and J by 7 bases, leaving 10 bases between them. This chain's CDR3 is CASSEGRVEQYF. The CDR3 nucleotides are TGTGCCAGCAGTGAGGGTAGAGTGGAGCAGTACTTC.

This clonotype was detected ten times or more. The chain links TRBV12-3 or TRBV12-4 to TRBJ1-5, with D maybe TRBD1 (5 bases). The CDR3 runs to 17 residues. Trimming stripped 2 bases from V and 1 base from J, with 15 bases between. CDR3 nucleotides: TGTGCCAGCAGTTTACGGCGCAGCGGGGCCAGCAATCAGCCCCAGCATTTT. This encodes CASSLRRSGASNQPQHF.

This clonotype was found many times. Here the CDR3 reads CASSFVGELFF. DNA for the CDR3: TGTGCCAGCAGCTTTGTCGGGGAGCTGTTTTTT. V usage is TRBV11-2 and J usage is TRBJ2-2, with D unresolved. Germline CDR1 and CDR2: SGHAT and FQNNGV. Trimming removed 3 bases from V and 7 bases from J, with 3 bases in between. The CDR3 is made up of 11 amino acids.

This chain uses TRBV7-8 with TRBJ2-1; 12 bases match TRBD1. In germline, CDR1 is SGHVS, CDR2 FQNEAQ. Trimming cost V 5 bases and J 8 bases; bases outside gene matches: 7. The CDR3 sequence is 15 residues long. The CDR3 region has the DNA TGTGCCAGCAGCCTTCGGGGACAGGGGGCGGATGAGCAGTTCTTC. This codes for CASSLRGQGADEQFF.

The V and J genes are TRBV5-4 and TRBJ1-4; 9 bases align to TRBD1. Looked up from germline, CDR1 is SGHNT and CDR2 is YYREEE (reference sequence). Trimming removed 10 bases from V and 5 bases from J; junction bases left unmatched: 6. This CDR3 is 13 amino acids long. This CDR3 is CALKDRGNEKLFF. CDR3 coding DNA: TGTGCCTTAAAGGACAGGGGAAATGAAAAACTGTTTTTT.

The sample holds many counts of this clonotype. The gene calls are TRBV11-3 and TRBJ2-7; possible D gene TRBD2, 5 bases. The CDR3 consists of 11 residues. CDR1 is SGHNT, CDR2 YENEEA, per germline. Trimming took off 5 bases at V and 4 bases at J, with 6 bases between the two ends. In nucleotides, the CDR3 is TGTGCCAGCAGCGGGGAGTACGAGCAGTACTTC. It translates to CASSGEYEQYF.

This clonotype has more than one count but fewer than ten. The chain combines TRBV12-3 or TRBV12-4 with TRBJ2-3; D is tentatively TRBD1 or TRBD2 (5 bases each). This CDR3 region has 14 residues. V gave up 1 base and J gave up 7 bases, with 12 bases separating them. The CDR3 loop is CASSLGSGRNTQYF. CDR3 coding DNA: TGTGCCAGCAGTTTAGGGTCAGGGAGAAATACGCAGTATTTT.

The V and J genes are TRBV29-1 and TRBJ2-5, with D possibly being TRBD2 (6 bases). V was pared by 6 bases and J by 4 bases, with 15 bases between. Germline CDR1 SQVTM, CDR2 ANQGSEA. This CDR3 contains 13 residues. CDR3 DNA: TGCAGCGTGCGATGGGGGGTTCGAGAGACCCAGTACTTC. Translating gives CSVRWGVRETQYF.

In its sample, this clonotype was seen many times. The rearrangement links TRBV28 to TRBJ1-1; TRBD1 aligns across 9 bases. The trim removed 5 bases at V and 0 bases at J, leaving 7 bases unmatched. Germline CDR1 reads MDHEN; CDR2 reads SYDVKM. The CDR3 consists of 16 residues. CDR3: CASSLGQGGMNTEAFF. For the CDR3, the DNA is TGTGCCAGCAGTCTGGGACAGGGAGGGATGAACACTGAAGCTTTCTTT.

The rearrangement uses TRBV20-1 and TRBJ1-3; D is unresolved. The CDR3 extends over 13 amino acids. The germline gives CDR1 DFQATT, CDR2 SNEGSKA (reference sequence). V lost 3 bases, J lost 3 bases, and 9 bases lay in between. Here the CDR3 reads CSASAEVGNTIYF. The CDR3 region has the DNA TGCAGTGCTAGTGCCGAGGTTGGAAACACCATATATTTT.

This clonotype was counted many times. The J gene is TRBJ2-3, the V gene TRBV5-1, with 9 bases that match TRBD1. This CDR3 is 15 amino acids long. The V gene end was trimmed by 5 bases and the J gene end by 6 bases; junction bases not matched to a gene: 10. CDR1 and CDR2 from the germline V gene are SGHRS and YFSETQ. In nucleotides, the CDR3 is TGCGCCAGCAGTTTACAGGGGGCCTCCTCCGATACGCAGTATTTT. This translates into CASSLQGASSDTQYF.

V is TRBV6-1 and J is TRBJ1-1, with no clear D. The CDR3 spans 13 residues. Between the trimmed V and J ends, which lost 5 bases and 1 base, there was a span of 8 bases. CDR1 and CDR2 from the germline V gene are MNHNS and SASEGT. CDR3: CASSTPTNTEAFF. DNA of the CDR3: TGTGCCAGCAGTACCCCAACGAACACTGAAGCTTTCTTT.

The chain joins TRBV4-1 to TRBJ2-7; TRBD2 matches 9 bases. The CDR3 loop spans 16 amino acids. V lost 1 base and J lost 0; bases outside the gene matches: 4. CDR1 is MGHRA, CDR2 YSYEKL, per germline. The CDR3 loop is CASSQVASGASYEQYF. Here the CDR3 DNA reads TGCGCCAGCAGCCAAGTGGCTAGCGGGGCCTCCTACGAGCAGTACTTC.

The V gene is TRBV19, the J gene TRBJ1-1; no firm D call. This CDR3 contains 10 residues. V was shortened by 7 bases and J by 6 bases, with 6 bases between the two germline ends. Germline V gives CDR1 LNHDA, CDR2 SQIVND (reference sequence). In DNA form, the CDR3 reads TGTGCCAGTAAGTTCGCTGAAGCTTTCTTT. This codes for CASKFAEAFF.

This clonotype occurred many times. The chain combines TRBV29-1 with TRBJ2-7, with a tentative D call TRBD2 (5 bases). The CDR3 has 11 residues. With 4 bases removed from V and 2 bases from J, the gap between germline ends came to 6 bases. Germline CDR1 reads SQVTM; CDR2 reads ANQGSEA. The CDR3 DNA follows: TGCAGCGTTGGAGGGACCTACGAGCAGTACTTC. Translated: CSVGGTYEQYF.

In its sample, this clonotype was seen many times. The chain is built from TRBV9 and TRBJ2-2; 8 nucleotides line up with TRBD1. This CDR3 region has 16 residues. J gave up 0 bases and V 4 bases, and 5 bases lay outside the gene matches. CDR1 SGDLS and CDR2 YYNGEE come from the germline V gene. CDR3 DNA sequence: TGTGCCAGCAGCCTGGGACAGGCCCCGAACACCGGGGAGCTGTTTTTT. The encoded protein is CASSLGQAPNTGELFF. Full variable domain (remainder filled in from reference TRBV9 and TRBJ2-2): DSGVTQTPKHLITATGQRVTLRCSPRSGDLSVYWYQQSLDQGLQFLIQYYNGEERAKGNILERFSAQQFPDLHSELNLSSLELGDSALYFCASSLGQAPNTGELFFGEGSRLTVL.

Ten or more counts support this clonotype. This chain uses TRBV5-1 with TRBJ2-3; 7 nucleotides line up with TRBD1. From germline, CDR1 is SGHRS and CDR2 YFSETQ. V shed 2 bases and J 3 bases; nucleotides not matched to a gene: 6. The CDR3 consists of 15 residues. CDR3 residues: CASSFTGQPTDTQYF. CDR3 nucleotide sequence: TGCGCCAGCAGCTTTACGGGACAGCCGACAGATACGCAGTATTTT. Based on the CDR3 plus reference TRBV5-1 and TRBJ2-3, the full variable domain is KAGVTQTPRYLIKTRGQQVTLSCSPISGHRSVSWYQQTPGQGLQFLFEYFSETQRNKGNFPGRFSGRQFSNSRSEMNVSTLELGDSALYLCASSFTGQPTDTQYFGPGTRLTVL.

In this sample, this clonotype turned up a few times. The chain joins TRBV6-1 to TRBJ2-3, with 15 bases fitting TRBD2. This CDR3 is built from 20 residues. The germline V gene encodes CDR1 MNHNS and CDR2 SASEGT. J gave up 1 base and V 1 base, and 9 bases lay outside the gene matches. The CDR3: CASSEGGGLAGGRRTDTQYF. CDR3 sequence (DNA): TGTGCCAGCAGTGAAGGGGGAGGACTAGCGGGAGGGCGACGCACAGATACGCAGTATTTT.

The rearrangement uses TRBV5-1 and TRBJ2-5; TRBD1 matches at 10 bases. This CDR3 is built from 16 residues. Germline CDR1 is SGHRS and CDR2 is YFSETQ. J was trimmed by 4 bases and V by 0 bases; bases with no gene match: 6. DNA of the CDR3: TGCGCCAGCAGCTTGGACGGGACAGGGGTTCGAGAGACCCAGTACTTC. This translates into CASSLDGTGVRETQYF.

This clonotype was detected once. Sequence at one end of the junction differs from germline and may be a read error. The CDR3: CASSEFETSGSSYEQYF. The DNA for the CDR3 is TGCGCCAGCAGCGAATTCGAGACTAGCGGAAGCTCCTACGAGCAGTACTTC. The chain employs TRBV7-8 and TRBJ2-7, with 9 bases aligning to TRBD2. Germline V gene data show CDR1 as SGHVS and CDR2 as FQNEAQ. The CDR3 spans 17 residues.